Listed here are 32 T cell receptor beta chains from one sample, sequenced in a study of response to subunit inactivated influenza vaccine. TCRdb passed the RT-PCR reads through MiXCR, listing each CDR3 protein once. Altogether about 700,000 distinct CDR3 sequences are present, roughly 14% being singletons, with the ten largest covering around 10%. Sample: PBMCs from blood, taken 11 to 12 days after vaccination. These receptors were obtained from a man between 45 and 60 years old who received an inactivated influenza vaccine.

The chain employs TRBV27 and TRBJ1-6; 7 nucleotides agree with TRBD1. With V trimmed by 5 bases and J by 13 bases, 11 bases remained unmatched. The CDR3 loop spans 14 amino acids. In germline, CDR1 is MNHEY, CDR2 SMNVEV (reference sequence). The CDR3 sequence: CASSPYHRGGPLHF. The CDR3 DNA reads TGTGCCAGCAGTCCATACCACAGGGGAGGCCCCCTCCACTTT.

This clonotype has only a few counts. V is TRBV4-2 and J is TRBJ1-3, with D unclear. Germline V gene lookup returns CDR1 LGHNA and CDR2 YNFKEQ. The CDR3 sequence is 16 residues long. V was clipped by 0 bases and J by 4 bases, with 13 bases between them. The CDR3 coding sequence is TGTGCCAGCAGCCAAGATGGGCACAGCCCCGGAAACACCATATATTTT. It specifies CASSQDGHSPGNTIYF.

This clonotype was seen a handful of times. The genes are TRBV4-1 and TRBJ2-7, with 9 nucleotides matching TRBD2. V was clipped by 2 bases and J by 2 bases; unmatched bases: 1. CDR1 MGHRA and CDR2 YSYEKL come from the germline V gene. The CDR3 is 14 amino acids. This CDR3 reads CASSQSGGTYEQYF. The CDR3 DNA reads as TGCGCCAGCAGCCAAAGCGGGGGGACCTACGAGCAGTACTTC.

The gene calls are TRBV12-3 or TRBV12-4 and TRBJ2-1, with 11 bases aligning to TRBD2. This CDR3 spans 16 amino acids. J lost 4 bases, V lost 5 bases, and 7 bases had no gene match. For the CDR3, the DNA is TGTGCCAGCAGTCACCGATCTAGCGGGAGGTACAATGAGCAGTTCTTC. Protein: CASSHRSSGRYNEQFF.

The table lists this clonotype with a few counts. V is TRBV24-1 and J is TRBJ2-1; D tentatively reads TRBD1 or TRBD2 (5 bases each). Trimming removed 5 bases at V and 0 bases at J, with 7 bases between. The CDR3 has 14 residues. Germline CDR1 reads KGHDR; CDR2 reads SFDVKD. The chain's CDR3 is CATSGGTSYNEQFF. In DNA, the CDR3 is TGTGCCACCAGTGGAGGGACCTCCTACAATGAGCAGTTCTTC.

This clonotype was seen a few times. J is TRBJ2-3 and V is TRBV29-1; D remains unclear. There are 15 residues in the CDR3. Germline values: CDR1 SQVTM, CDR2 ANQGSEA. V lost 6 bases to trimming and J lost 7 bases, with 23 bases between them. CDR3 DNA: TGCAGCGTACATTACGGGTCTCGAATCAGGAATACGCAGTATTTT. This encodes CSVHYGSRIRNTQYF.

The CDR3 region has the DNA TGTGCCAGCAGCTCCGCCAAAGGCGGAGGGTTGTATGGCTACACCTTC. Residues: CASSSAKGGGLYGYTF. V and J are TRBV11-2 and TRBJ1-2; D uncertain. The CDR3 consists of 16 residues. CDR1 is SGHAT and CDR2 is FQNNGV in the germline V gene. V dropped 4 bases and J dropped 5 bases, with 20 bases sitting between them.

This chain connects TRBV15 to TRBJ2-1; TRBD1 matches 9 bases. This CDR3 is built from 13 residues. Germline CDR1 is LNHNV and CDR2 is YYDKDF (reference sequence). V lost 2 bases and J lost 9; bases outside the gene matches: 2. The CDR3 is CATSRTGGTEQFF. The CDR3 DNA follows: TGTGCCACCAGCAGAACAGGGGGCACTGAGCAGTTCTTC.

This clonotype was detected a few times. The chain employs TRBV7-9 and TRBJ2-7, with no clear D. V lost 3 bases and J 0 bases, leaving 12 bases between the germline ends. The CDR3 covers 15 residues. Germline V gene data show CDR1 as SEHNR and CDR2 as FQNEAQ (reference sequence). CDR3 sequence: CASSFAGMSSYEQYF. The CDR3 bases are TGTGCCAGCAGCTTCGCAGGCATGAGCTCCTACGAGCAGTACTTC.

This clonotype was detected a few times. This chain links TRBV20-1 with TRBJ2-5; D remains ambiguous. The CDR3 length is 13 residues. Germline CDR1 is DFQATT and CDR2 is SNEGSKA (reference sequence). Deletions cut 0 bases from V and 2 bases from J, with 7 bases between. The CDR3 DNA reads TGCAGTGCTAGAGATCCAGAGCAAGAGACCCAGTACTTC. This codes for CSARDPEQETQYF.

CDR3 nucleotide sequence: TGCGCCAGCAGCCCCGGTATCCGGGACAGGGAAGGCACTGAAGCTTTCTTT. This gives the protein CASSPGIRDREGTEAFF. The J gene is TRBJ1-1, the V gene TRBV5-1, with 9 bases identical to TRBD1. Germline lookup yields CDR1 SGHRS and CDR2 YFSETQ. Germline trimming cut 4 bases from V and 4 bases from J; bases unmatched to any gene: 14. This CDR3 region has 17 residues.

The V gene is TRBV5-1, the J gene TRBJ2-5; D gene ambiguous. The germline CDR1 and CDR2 sequences are SGHRS and YFSETQ. The CDR3 loop spans 14 amino acids. Deletions cut 4 bases from V and 3 bases from J, with 13 bases between. The CDR3 DNA reads as TGCGCCAGCAGCCCCCAATACAAAGAAGAGACCCAGTACTTC. The encoded protein is CASSPQYKEETQYF. Complete variable domain (other parts from reference TRBV5-1 and TRBJ2-5): KAGVTQTPRYLIKTRGQQVTLSCSPISGHRSVSWYQQTPGQGLQFLFEYFSETQRNKGNFPGRFSGRQFSNSRSEMNVSTLELGDSALYLCASSPQYKEETQYFGPGTRLLVL.

This rearrangement joins TRBV20-1 to TRBJ2-2; 8 bases are a match to TRBD1. V shed 6 bases, J shed 6 bases, and the junction held 15 bases outside the gene matches. Germline V gene data show CDR1 as DFQATT and CDR2 as SNEGSKA (reference sequence). The CDR3 is made up of 16 amino acids. The CDR3 sequence is CSAARRGTGFPGELFF. In nucleotides, the CDR3 is TGCAGTGCCGCCCGCCGGGGGACAGGCTTTCCCGGGGAGCTGTTTTTT.

CDR3 DNA sequence: TGTGCCAGCAGCTTTTTCGCGACCACAGATACGCAGTATTTT. Translating gives CASSFFATTDTQYF. V and J are TRBV11-2 and TRBJ2-3; D not certain. Germline assignment: CDR1 SGHAT and CDR2 FQNNGV. The CDR3 is 14 amino acids. V lost 3 bases and J 2 bases, leaving 9 bases between the germline ends.

This clonotype was observed many times. The gene calls are TRBV12-3 or TRBV12-4 and TRBJ2-3; 7 bases map to TRBD1. This CDR3 comprises 14 residues. V gave up 6 bases and J gave up 4 bases; unmatched junction bases: 7. The CDR3 spells CASSTRTGADTQYF. The CDR3, as DNA: TGTGCCAGCAGCACCCGGACAGGAGCAGATACGCAGTATTTT.

J is TRBJ2-2 and V is TRBV12-3 or TRBV12-4, with D possibly matching TRBD2 (6 bases). CDR3 length: 15 amino acids. V gave up 4 bases and J gave up 5 bases, with 14 bases separating them. CDR3: CASSSRGWGTGELFF. DNA for the CDR3: TGTGCCAGCAGTTCACGGGGGTGGGGGACCGGGGAGCTGTTTTTT.

The rearrangement links TRBV24-1 to TRBJ2-7; D is uncertain. Germline loops: CDR1 KGHDR, CDR2 SFDVKD. V lost 0 bases and J lost 5, with 7 bases in between. CDR3 size: 13 residues. CDR3 DNA sequence: TGTGCCACCAGTGATTTGAGGGCAGACGAGCAGTACTTC. It codes for CATSDLRADEQYF.

The gene calls are TRBV2 and TRBJ2-2, with D possibly being TRBD2 (6 bases). Trimming removed 2 bases from V and 4 bases from J, with 11 bases in between. The CDR3 is made up of 15 amino acids. CDR1 SNHLY and CDR2 FYNNEI come from the germline V gene. The CDR3 DNA follows: TGTGCCAGCAGTGAACTGGCGGGGTTCACCGGGGAGCTGTTTTTT. It encodes CASSELAGFTGELFF.

This clonotype came up many times. This CDR3 is CASSLVTGGNTEAFF. The CDR3 nucleotides are TGTGCCAGCAGCTTAGTAACAGGAGGGAACACTGAAGCTTTCTTT. This chain uses TRBV7-8 with TRBJ1-1; D possibly corresponds to TRBD1 (5 bases). V was pared by 1 base and J by 1 base, with 10 bases between. This CDR3 is built from 15 residues. Germline CDR1 is SGHVS and CDR2 is FQNEAQ.

This clonotype has ten or more counts. Germline and junction disagree at one end, which may indicate a read error. The V gene is TRBV7-2, the J gene TRBJ2-1; no clear D. This CDR3 is built from 15 residues. Per the germline V gene, CDR1 is SGHTA and CDR2 is FQGNSA. The DNA of the CDR3 is TGCGCCAGCAGCTTGGCCCCGGGCTCCTACAATGAGCAGTTCTTC. Protein sequence: CASSLAPGSYNEQFF. The full variable domain, rest sourced from reference TRBV7-2 and TRBJ2-1, is GAGVSQSPSNKVTEKGKDVELRCDPISGHTALYWYRQSLGQGLEFLIYFQGNSAPDKSGLPSDRFSAERTGGSVSTLTIQRTQQEDSAVYLCASSLAPGSYNEQFFGPGTRLTVL.

This chain connects TRBV12-3 or TRBV12-4 to TRBJ2-2, with 8 nucleotides matching TRBD1. Trimming cost V 5 bases and J 2 bases; bases outside gene matches: 7. The CDR3 is 16 residues long. The CDR3 loop reads CASSLRQGTNTGELFF. As DNA, the CDR3 is TGTGCCAGCAGTCTCAGACAGGGGACTAACACCGGGGAGCTGTTTTTT.

This clonotype was counted at least ten times. J is TRBJ1-2 and V is TRBV5-1; 7 nucleotides match TRBD1. V shed 5 bases and J 2 bases; nucleotides not matched to a gene: 3. The CDR3 sequence is 13 residues long. Germline V gene sequence: CDR1 SGHRS, CDR2 YFSETQ. This CDR3 reads CASRGQANYGYTF. Here the CDR3 DNA reads TGCGCCAGCAGAGGACAGGCCAACTATGGCTACACCTTC. The full variable domain, completed using reference TRBV5-1 and TRBJ1-2, is KAGVTQTPRYLIKTRGQQVTLSCSPISGHRSVSWYQQTPGQGLQFLFEYFSETQRNKGNFPGRFSGRQFSNSRSEMNVSTLELGDSALYLCASRGQANYGYTFGSGTRLTVV.

The chain carries TRBV20-1 and TRBJ1-2, with no clear D. This CDR3 spans 10 amino acids. Germline CDR1 is DFQATT and CDR2 is SNEGSKA (reference sequence). The V end lost 2 bases, the J end lost 4 bases, and 2 bases lay between the germline ends. The CDR3 here is CSARSYGYTF. The DNA for the CDR3 is TGCAGTGCTAGAAGCTATGGCTACACCTTC.

A few counts support this clonotype. V gene TRBV11-2 combines with J gene TRBJ2-7, with 10 bases identical to TRBD2. V was pared by 2 bases and J by 3 bases, with 13 bases of the junction left unmatched. The CDR3 is made up of 18 amino acids. Germline V gene lookup returns CDR1 SGHAT and CDR2 FQNNGV. CDR3 sequence (DNA): TGTGCCAGCAGCTTACTAGCGGGAGATCCCAACACCTTCTACGAGCAGTACTTC. Protein product: CASSLLAGDPNTFYEQYF.

This chain's CDR3 is CASSLGQGVYQPQHF. DNA of the CDR3: TGCGCCAGCAGCTTGGGACAGGGAGTATATCAGCCCCAGCATTTT. The rearrangement links TRBV5-1 to TRBJ1-5, with TRBD1 matching over 7 bases. Germline CDR1 reads SGHRS; CDR2 reads YFSETQ. V shed 0 bases and J 5 bases; nucleotides not matched to a gene: 5. The CDR3 spans 15 residues.

This clonotype was observed a handful of times. The V call is TRBV5-1, the J call TRBJ1-6; D possibly corresponds to TRBD1 (5 bases). Per germline, CDR1 SGHRS and CDR2 YFSETQ. CDR3 length: 15 amino acids. Trimming stripped 0 bases from V and 5 bases from J, with 9 bases between. CDR3 nucleotides: TGCGCCAGCAGCTTGGAGGGGAACGATAATTCACCCCTCCACTTT. It yields the protein CASSLEGNDNSPLHF.

The chain recombines TRBV12-3 or TRBV12-4 with TRBJ2-2, with D maybe TRBD1 (5 bases). Trimming stripped 3 bases from V and 8 bases from J, with 13 bases between. CDR3 size: 14 residues. In DNA, the CDR3 is TGTGCCAGCAGTTTTGGCACCCAGGGAGGGGAGCTGTTTTTT. Residues: CASSFGTQGGELFF.

This clonotype came up many times. The chain combines TRBV20-1 with TRBJ2-2, with D unclear. Per the germline V gene, CDR1 is DFQATT and CDR2 is SNEGSKA (reference sequence). V dropped 7 bases and J dropped 0 bases, with 9 bases sitting between them. CDR3 size: 13 residues. CDR3 nucleotide sequence: TGCAGTGTAGGCTTGGCGAACACCGGGGAGCTGTTTTTT. Translated, it gives CSVGLANTGELFF.

The rearrangement uses TRBV28 and TRBJ1-5; D gene ambiguous. CDR3 length: 14 residues. Germline lookup yields CDR1 MDHEN and CDR2 SYDVKM. V was pared by 2 bases and J by 6 bases, with 11 bases between. The CDR3 DNA is TGTGCCAGCAGTTTAGTCGGAGTTGGTCAGCCCCAGCATTTT. It codes for CASSLVGVGQPQHF.

This clonotype occurred many times. V gene TRBV12-3 or TRBV12-4 combines with J gene TRBJ2-5; D gene ambiguous. The CDR3 length is 13 residues. V lost 3 bases and J lost 7, with 12 bases in between. The CDR3, as DNA: TGTGCCAGCAGTTTTAGGCTAGATGGGACCCAGTACTTC. Translated, it gives CASSFRLDGTQYF.

There are many counts of this clonotype. This rearrangement joins TRBV29-1 to TRBJ2-5; D is undetermined. Trimming shortened V by 4 bases and J by 4 bases, and 7 bases separated the two germline ends. There are 11 residues in the CDR3. Per the germline V gene, CDR1 is SQVTM and CDR2 is ANQGSEA. The CDR3 DNA reads TGCAGCGTTGGGTTTCGAGAGACCCAGTACTTC. Encoded protein: CSVGFRETQYF.

The genes are TRBV7-9 and TRBJ2-5; TRBD2 agrees at 11 bases. The CDR3 sequence is 15 residues long. V was pared by 4 bases and J by 7 bases, with 8 bases of the junction left unmatched. The V gene's germline CDR1 is SEHNR and CDR2 FQNEAQ (reference sequence). DNA for the CDR3: TGTGCCAGCAGCTCTACTAGCGGGAGTTTGGGGACCCAGTACTTC. As protein: CASSSTSGSLGTQYF.